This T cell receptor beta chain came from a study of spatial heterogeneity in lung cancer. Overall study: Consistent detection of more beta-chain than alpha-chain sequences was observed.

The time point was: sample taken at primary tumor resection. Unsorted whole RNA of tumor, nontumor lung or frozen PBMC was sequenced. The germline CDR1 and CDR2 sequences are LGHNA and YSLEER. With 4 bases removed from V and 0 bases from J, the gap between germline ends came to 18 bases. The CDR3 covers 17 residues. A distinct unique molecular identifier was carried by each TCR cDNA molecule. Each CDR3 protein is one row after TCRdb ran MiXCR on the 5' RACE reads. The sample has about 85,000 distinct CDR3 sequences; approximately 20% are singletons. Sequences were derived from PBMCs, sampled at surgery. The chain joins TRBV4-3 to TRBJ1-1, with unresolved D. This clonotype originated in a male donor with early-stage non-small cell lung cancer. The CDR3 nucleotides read TGCGCCAGCAGCCCCACTGTCCCCGGACGGATGAACACTGAAGCTTTCTTT. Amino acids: CASSPTVPGRMNTEAFF.